This T cell receptor beta chain was sequenced during a study of shared clonotypes between healthy human individuals. Broader study findings: Compared with memory subsets, naive subsets generally had larger estimated richness. The expectation was that sequencing depth would affect clonotype sharing among donors. The study found lower generation probabilities in non-shared clonotypes than in those shared by all four donors. The small donor group covered limited genetic and exposure diversity.

Sequencing used immunoSEQ multiplex PCR; TCRdb keeps in-frame clones, though not all of them. The table lists roughly 330,000 clones, around 67% of them singletons. This CDR3 is 12 amino acids long. In germline, CDR1 is MDHEN, CDR2 SYDVKM. The V segment lost 6 bases and the J segment 8 bases; nucleotides outside the gene matches: 3. This clone appeared a single time. The antigen is not known. Source material: memory CD4+ T cells sorted from blood. Subset of the sample: CD45RA-negative fraction. This chain connects TRBV28 to TRBJ1-2, with 10 positions matching TRBD1. The sequence was collected from a man aged 25 to 40 in good health. The CDR3 protein is CASSGQGGGYTF. In DNA, the CDR3 is TGTGCCAGCAGCGGACAGGGGGGCGGCTACACCTTC.